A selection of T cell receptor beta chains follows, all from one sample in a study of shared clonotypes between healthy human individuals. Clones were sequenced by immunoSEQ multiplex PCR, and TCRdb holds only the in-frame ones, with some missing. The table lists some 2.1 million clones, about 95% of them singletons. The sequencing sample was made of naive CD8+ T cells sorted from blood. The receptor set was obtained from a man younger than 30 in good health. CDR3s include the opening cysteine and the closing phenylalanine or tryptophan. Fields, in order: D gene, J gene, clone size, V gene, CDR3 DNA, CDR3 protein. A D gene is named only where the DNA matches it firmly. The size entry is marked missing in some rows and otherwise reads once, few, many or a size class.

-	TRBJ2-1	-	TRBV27	TGTGCCAGCAGTCTGCGCGGGAATGAGCAGTTCTTC	CASSLRGNEQFF
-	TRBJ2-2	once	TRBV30	TGTGCCTGGAGTGTCCCTCCCCTTGGAGACACCGGGGAGCTGTTTTTT	CAWSVPPLGDTGELFF
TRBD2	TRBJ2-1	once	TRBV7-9	TGTGCCAGCAGCCTAGCGGGATCCAATGAGCAGTTCTTC	CASSLAGSNEQFF
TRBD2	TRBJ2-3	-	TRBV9	TGTGCCAGCAGCTATAGCGGGGGAGGTTCAGATACGCAGTATTTT	CASSYSGGGSDTQYF
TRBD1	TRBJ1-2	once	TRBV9	TGTGCCAGCAGCGCTGGAGGGGGCAGCTATGGCTACACCTTC	CASSAGGGSYGYTF
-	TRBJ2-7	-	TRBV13	TGTGCCAGCAGCTTAGACAGGGAGGGCGCCTACGAGCAGTACTTC	CASSLDREGAYEQYF
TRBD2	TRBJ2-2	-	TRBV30	TGTGCCTGGATCGCGGGAGGGTCCGGGGAGCTGTTTTTT	CAWIAGGSGELFF
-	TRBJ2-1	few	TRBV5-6	TGTGCCAGCAGCTTGGGGTTTCTGTTCGATGAGCAGTTCTTC	CASSLGFLFDEQFF
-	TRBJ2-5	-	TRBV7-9	TGTGCCAGCAGCTTCCCAGAGGGGGGCAGAGAGACCCAGTACTTC	CASSFPEGGRETQYF
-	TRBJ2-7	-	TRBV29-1	TGCAGCGGAAGGGACGGGTACGAGCAGTACTTC	CSGRDGYEQYF
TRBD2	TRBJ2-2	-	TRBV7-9	TGTGCCAGCAGCTTAATCGGGGTCGGGAGGGACGCCTACTTCGGGGAGCTGTTTTTT	CASSLIGVGRDAYFGELFF
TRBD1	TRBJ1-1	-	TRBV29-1	TGCAGCGTTTGTGAGACAGGGGTTTCGGCTTTCTTT	CSVCETGVSAFF
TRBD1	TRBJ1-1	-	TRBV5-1	TGCGCCAGCAGCTCGGCCGGGACAGCGAACACTGAAGCTTTCTTT	CASSSAGTANTEAFF
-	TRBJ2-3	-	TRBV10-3	TGTGCCATCAGTGTTAGCGAGAGCACAGATACGCAGTATTTT	CAISVSESTDTQYF
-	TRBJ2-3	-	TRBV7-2	TGTGCCAGCACCCTTATACTAGATTTGGCAGATACGCAGTATTTT	CASTLILDLADTQYF
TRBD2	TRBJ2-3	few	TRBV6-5	TGTGCCAGCAGCTTAGCGGGGGGCACAGATACGCAGTATTTT	CASSLAGGTDTQYF
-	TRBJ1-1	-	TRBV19	TGTGCCAGTAGTATACTTCCGGGGGCCGCTGAAGCTTTCTTT	CASSILPGAAEAFF
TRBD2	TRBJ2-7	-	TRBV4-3	TGCGCCAGCAGCCACCTAGCGGGAACCCCTCGGGACGAGCAGTACTTC	CASSHLAGTPRDEQYF
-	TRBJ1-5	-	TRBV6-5	TGTGCCAGCAGTTACTCGGCAGGGGACCCCCAGCATTTT	CASSYSAGDPQHF
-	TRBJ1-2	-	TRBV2	TGTGCCAGCAGTGATGGCCAGGGCCCTAACTATGGCTACACCTTC	CASSDGQGPNYGYTF
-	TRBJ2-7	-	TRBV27	TGTGCCAGCAGTTCATACAGGGAGCACTACGAGCAGTACTTC	CASSSYREHYEQYF
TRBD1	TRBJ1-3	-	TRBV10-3	TGTGCCATCAATAGCGACCAGGGGGCTGGAAACACCATATATTTT	CAINSDQGAGNTIYF
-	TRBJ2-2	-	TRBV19	TGTGCCAGTAGTATATTTGGCACCACCGGGGAGCTGTTTTTT	CASSIFGTTGELFF
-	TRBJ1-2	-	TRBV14	TGTGCCAGCAGCCTTCCCGGGACGGATAACTATGGCTACACCTTC	CASSLPGTDNYGYTF
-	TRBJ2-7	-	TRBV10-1	TGCGCCAGCAGTGAGGGCCAAGAGACCTACGAGCAGTACTTC	CASSEGQETYEQYF
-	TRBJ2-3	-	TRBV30	TGTGCCTGGAGGGGGGAACACCTAATTTCCACAGATACGCAGTATTTT	CAWRGEHLISTDTQYF
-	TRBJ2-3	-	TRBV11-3	TGTGCCAGCAGCCCGGGACCCTGGGAGGATGATACGCAGTATTTT	CASSPGPWEDDTQYF